This is a list of T cell receptor beta chains from one sample in a study of T cell responses to AZD1222 COVID-19 vaccine. TCRdb's copy holds only in-frame clones and misses some; the assay was immunoSEQ multiplex PCR. The table includes some 79,000 clones, 80% to 90% detected once. This sample comprised peripheral blood, obtained 28 days after the second AZD1222 dose. The origin of the receptors is an adult who received the AZD1222 COVID-19 vaccine. CDR3s include the opening cysteine and the closing phenylalanine or tryptophan. D genes are given only for firm matches. Size tells how often a clone was seen (once, few, many) or the class of an expanded clone, and some rows leave it out.

v_call,j_call,d_call,clone_size,cdr3_aa,cdr3_nt
TRBV24-1,TRBJ1-5,NA,NA,CATSNTGRQKNQPQHF,TGTGCCACCAGTAATACGGGACGCCAGAAGAATCAGCCCCAGCATTTT
TRBV11-3,TRBJ2-7,TRBD1,NA,CASSLTGGSSYEQYF,TGTGCCAGCAGCTTGACAGGGGGCAGCTCCTACGAGCAGTACTTC
TRBV5-1,TRBJ1-2,TRBD1,NA,CASSLGDRAYGYTF,TGCGCCAGCAGCTTGGGGGACAGGGCCTATGGCTACACCTTC
TRBV6-5,TRBJ2-7,TRBD1,NA,CASRLTGNPPYEQYF,TGTGCCAGCAGACTGACAGGGAACCCCCCCTACGAGCAGTACTTC
TRBV27,TRBJ1-6,NA,NA,CASSYRSGNSPLHF,TGTGCCAGCAGTTACAGGAGCGGTAATTCACCCCTCCACTTT
TRBV7-9,TRBJ1-2,NA,NA,CASSSSLAANYGYTF,TGTGCCAGCAGCTCAAGTTTGGCAGCCAACTATGGCTACACCTTC
TRBV10-3,TRBJ1-2,NA,NA,CAIPGKTGFGGYTF,TGTGCCATCCCTGGAAAGACGGGATTTGGGGGCTACACCTTC
TRBV10-3,TRBJ1-2,NA,NA,CAISGGYGYTF,TGTGCCATCAGTGGTGGCTATGGCTACACCTTC
TRBV5-6,TRBJ1-1,NA,few,CASSLRGTEAFF,TGTGCCAGCAGCTTGAGGGGGACTGAAGCTTTCTTT
TRBV27,TRBJ2-7,NA,NA,CATSQDYEQYF,TGTGCCACCTCCCAGGACTACGAGCAGTACTTC
TRBV28,TRBJ1-2,NA,NA,CASRGSRRKDYGYTF,TGTGCCAGCAGGGGGTCGAGGAGGAAGGACTATGGCTACACCTTC
TRBV7-2,TRBJ2-1,TRBD2,few,CASSPESLAGQQFF,TGTGCCAGCAGCCCCGAGTCCCTAGCGGGGCAGCAGTTCTTC
TRBV7-2,TRBJ1-1,TRBD1,NA,CASTRQGSTMNTEAFF,TGTGCCAGCACACGACAGGGTTCGACGATGAACACTGAAGCTTTCTTT
TRBV28,TRBJ2-2,TRBD2,NA,CASRTGTSGTGELFF,TGTGCCAGCCGTACCGGGACTAGTGGGACCGGGGAGCTGTTTTTT
TRBV6-5,TRBJ2-1,TRBD1,NA,CASSSGQGAFDEQFF,TGTGCCAGCAGCTCGGGACAGGGGGCATTCGATGAGCAGTTCTTC
TRBV7-9,TRBJ1-3,TRBD1,medium-sized,CASSSSTGALGNTIYF,TGTGCCAGCAGCTCTAGCACAGGGGCCTTAGGAAACACCATATATTTT
TRBV11-3,TRBJ2-5,TRBD2,NA,CASRPSGGAGETQYF,TGTGCCAGCAGGCCAAGCGGGGGGGCCGGGGAGACCCAGTACTTC
TRBV28,TRBJ1-5,NA,once,CASSPGQGRDANQPQHF,TGTGCCAGCAGCCCCGGCCAGGGACGTGATGCCAATCAGCCCCAGCATTTT
TRBV5-1,TRBJ2-7,NA,NA,CASSLLTENTYEQYF,TGCGCCAGCAGCTTACTGACAGAAAACACCTACGAGCAGTACTTC
TRBV11-2,TRBJ1-1,TRBD1,NA,CASTSTGGTEAFF,TGTGCCAGCACATCGACAGGGGGCACTGAAGCTTTCTTT
TRBV28,TRBJ1-2,NA,NA,CASSLGSVVGYTF,TGTGCCAGCAGTTTGGGTTCGGTGGTAGGCTACACCTTC
TRBV3-1/TRBV3-2,TRBJ2-2,TRBD2,once,CASSPGLAGVTGELFF,TGTGCCAGCAGCCCGGGACTAGCGGGGGTAACCGGGGAGCTGTTTTTT
TRBV5-6,TRBJ1-1,TRBD1,NA,CASSLGDRVGEAFF,TGTGCCAGCAGCTTGGGGGACAGGGTCGGTGAAGCTTTCTTT
TRBV13,TRBJ1-5,NA,NA,CASSLWGNQPQHF,TGTGCCAGCAGCTTATGGGGAAATCAGCCCCAGCATTTT
TRBV21-1,TRBJ2-5,NA,NA,CASSKGRGGTGTQYF,TGTGCCAGCAGCAAAGGTCGGGGGGGGACAGGGACCCAGTACTTC
TRBV10-3,TRBJ2-3,TRBD2,NA,CAISGTSGSTDTQYF,TGTGCCATCAGTGGGACTAGCGGGAGCACAGATACGCAGTATTTT
TRBV6-5,TRBJ1-2,NA,NA,CASSRAGFGYTF,TGTGCCAGCAGTAGGGCAGGGTTTGGCTACACCTTC
TRBV12-5,TRBJ1-5,NA,NA,CASGWGDTNQPQHF,TGTGCTAGTGGTTGGGGGGACACCAATCAGCCCCAGCATTTT
TRBV10-3,TRBJ1-1,TRBD1,NA,CAISRTGIDTEAFF,TGTGCCATCAGTAGGACAGGGATCGACACTGAAGCTTTCTTT
TRBV12-5,TRBJ2-2,NA,NA,CASGLAHSSGELFF,TGTGCTAGTGGTTTGGCCCACTCAAGCGGGGAGCTGTTTTTT
TRBV12-5,TRBJ1-1,NA,NA,CASGFPLVGTEAFF,TGTGCTAGTGGTTTTCCCCTGGTTGGCACTGAAGCTTTCTTT
TRBV9,TRBJ1-5,NA,NA,CASSLDGNQPQHF,TGTGCCAGCAGCCTCGACGGAAATCAGCCCCAGCATTTT